This T cell receptor (beta chain) was identified during a study of blood T cells in healthy people across ages. Study-level results: Per-million-T-cell TCR beta diversity fell roughly linearly with age.

In its sample, this clonotype was seen a few times. As yet, its antigen is unknown. Trimming took off 0 bases at V and 1 base at J, with 11 bases between the two ends. The length of the CDR3 is 16 residues. Per germline, CDR1 ENHRY and CDR2 SYGVKD. A second PCR of about 7 to 11 cycles used a sample-barcoded 5' primer and a J-beta primer mix. The authors tagged each cDNA molecule using a template-switch adaptor with 12 random nucleotides. MiXCR was run by TCRdb on the 5' RACE reads, yielding one entry per CDR3 protein. Of around 2 million distinct CDR3 sequences in the sample, 39% were seen once. Extraction of total RNA produced a minimum of 5.5 micrograms from each sample.

The rearrangement uses TRBV10-3 and TRBJ2-3; D unclear. The sample consisted of blood. This receptor was taken from a human donor in good health. Written as DNA, the CDR3 is TGTGCCATCAGTGAGTCAGGTGGTGTCGGCACAGATACGCAGTATTTT. It translates to CAISESGGVGTDTQYF.